The 21 T cell receptor beta chains below were found in one sample sequenced in a study of T cell clonality in common variable immunodeficiency. TCRdb's table, derived via immunoSEQ multiplex PCR, lists solely in-frame clones and lacks some. Singletons are absent from the sample, which has about 20,000 clones. The antigens these receptors bind are not known. Study outcomes and limitations: In common variable immunodeficiency, TCR beta chains reportedly carried fewer deletions and N-nucleotide insertions.

The source material was peripheral blood mononuclear cells. The receptors originated from a human donor with common variable immunodeficiency.

This clone was found many times. With the read ending 3 residues before the CDR3 end, the germline J gene is used to fill in that end. V is TRBV19 and J is TRBJ2-1; 8 nucleotides line up with TRBD1. This CDR3 is built from 16 residues. V dropped 4 bases and J dropped 6; count of bases not matched to a gene: 11. Germline lookup yields CDR1 LNHDA and CDR2 SQIVND (reference sequence). The CDR3 DNA, read in part, is TGTGCCAGTAGTACTCTTTCAGGGGGCAGGTCCAATGAG. This codes for CASSTLSGGRSNE. The entire CDR3 is CASSTLSGGRSNEQFF.

This clone was found a few times. The CDR3 goes on 3 residues after the read ends, and that part is filled in from the germline J gene. The chain couples TRBV18 to TRBJ2-5, with D possibly being TRBD2 (5 bases). Trimming cost V 3 bases and J 2 bases, with 13 bases left between them. Looked up from germline, CDR1 is KGHSH and CDR2 is LQKENI. The CDR3 runs 15 residues. The CDR3 reads CASSPRGAVQETQYF. Incomplete CDR3 DNA: TGTGCCAGCTCACCCCGGGGAGCGGTTCAAGAGACC.

This clone appeared many times. Coverage ceases 3 residues before the CDR3 finishes, and the germline J gene fills in the end. The chain recombines TRBV2 with TRBJ1-2; no clear D gene. The CDR3 spans 14 residues. Germline V lookup: CDR1 SNHLY, CDR2 FYNNEI. Trimming removed 7 bases at V and 7 bases at J, with 19 bases between. The CDR3 region is CASTKPPGVGGYTF. The sequenced CDR3 bases are TGTGCCAGCACAAAGCCGCCCGGGGTAGGTGGC.

A word on this clone: The CDR3 end lies 3 residues beyond the end of the read and is filled in from the germline J gene. This chain joins TRBV2 and TRBJ1-3; weak D call: TRBD1 (6 bases). CDR3 size: 14 residues. Germline V lookup: CDR1 SNHLY, CDR2 FYNNEI. V lost 10 bases and J 0 bases, leaving 13 bases between the germline ends. The CDR3 bases that were read are TGTGCCACTCGGACAGCAAGCTCTGGAAACACC. Its translation: CATRTASSGNT. The CDR3 in full is CATRTASSGNTIYF.

This clone was seen a few times. The CDR3 extends 3 residues past the end of the read, so its final part is completed from the germline J gene. The chain combines TRBV20-1 with TRBJ1-6, with D maybe TRBD1 (5 bases). The CDR3 is 16 amino acids. Trimming took off 0 bases at V and 5 bases at J, with 14 bases between the two ends. Germline V lookup: CDR1 DFQATT, CDR2 SNEGSKA (reference sequence). The sequenced CDR3 bases are TGCAGTGCTAGAGATCCCAGAGGGGCGAATAATTCACCC. It codes for CSARDPRGANNSP. The entire CDR3 reads CSARDPRGANNSPLHF.

In its sample, this clone was seen many times. The CDR3 end falls 3 residues outside the read, so it is completed with the germline J gene. The chain combines TRBV7-2 with TRBJ1-2; D possibly corresponds to TRBD1 (5 bases). The germline V gene has CDR1 SGHTA and CDR2 FQGNSA. There are 13 residues in the CDR3. V was clipped by 0 bases and J by 3 bases, with 5 bases between them. CDR3 sequence: CASSLARDYGYTF. The DNA read from the CDR3 is TGTGCCAGCAGCTTAGCCAGGGACTATGGC.

This clone was seen a handful of times. The read ends 3 residues before the CDR3 terminus; that terminus is restored from the germline J gene. This sequence joins TRBV2 and TRBJ2-1, with TRBD1 as a possible D gene (5 bases). Trimming removed 7 bases at V and 9 bases at J, with 10 bases between. There are 11 residues in the CDR3. From germline, CDR1 is SNHLY and CDR2 FYNNEI. CDR3 DNA, as far as it was read: TGTGCCAGCACGTGGGGCGTTGAG. Its protein is CASTWGVE. The whole CDR3 protein reads CASTWGVEQFF.

With respect to this clone: From the germline J gene comes the end of the CDR3, since the read stops 3 residues before it. The chain employs TRBV7-9 and TRBJ2-5, with D uncertain. The CDR3 is 15 amino acids. Germline V lookup: CDR1 SEHNR, CDR2 FQNEAQ (reference sequence). The V end lost 3 bases, the J end lost 3 bases, and 14 bases lay between the germline ends. The CDR3 loop is CASSFGPGAKETQYF. The covered CDR3 bases are TGTGCCAGCAGCTTCGGCCCAGGCGCTAAAGAGACC.

This clone showed up just a few times. The read finishes 3 residues shy of the CDR3 end, and the germline J gene is used to complete it. This sequence joins TRBV7-3 and TRBJ1-1; weak D call: TRBD1 (5 bases). CDR1 SGHTA and CDR2 FQGTGA come from the germline V gene. The ends were cut back, 6 bases at V and 4 bases at J, with 12 bases in the middle. The CDR3 has 13 residues. The CDR3 protein is CASRARRGTEAFF. Incomplete CDR3 DNA: TGTGCCAGCAGAGCGCGGAGGGGCACTGAA.

This clone has at least ten counts. The CDR3 end falls 3 residues outside the read, so it is completed with the germline J gene. This sequence joins TRBV7-3 and TRBJ2-1; the D is unclear. V dropped 2 bases and J dropped 5 bases, with 10 bases sitting between them. CDR3 length: 14 residues. The germline V gene encodes CDR1 SGHTA and CDR2 FQGTGA. CDR3: CASSLLGGDNEQFF. The part of the CDR3 DNA that was read is TGTGCCAGCAGCTTACTCGGCGGCGACAATGAG.

This clone showed up many times. The DNA ends 3 residues before the CDR3 does, and the rest of the CDR3 is filled in from the germline J gene. The chain couples TRBV28 to TRBJ1-1; the D gene is possibly TRBD1 (5 bases). The germline V gene encodes CDR1 MDHEN and CDR2 SYDVKM. Trimming left V 5 bases short and J 0 bases short, with 13 bases between. The CDR3 consists of 15 residues. The CDR3 spells CASSIPGFLNTEAFF. CDR3 DNA, as far as it was read: TGTGCCAGCAGTATCCCAGGGTTCCTGAACACTGAA.

This clone was observed a few times. The CDR3 is cut off 3 residues early in the read; its end comes from the germline J gene. The chain uses TRBV5-1 and TRBJ1-1; D not certain. The CDR3 is 13 residues long. Trimming removed 0 bases at V and 1 base at J, with 4 bases between. CDR1 SGHRS and CDR2 YFSETQ come from the germline V gene. The CDR3 here is CASSLEANTEAFF. CDR3 DNA, as far as it was read: TGCGCCAGCAGCTTGGAAGCGAACACTGAA.

On this clone itself: The read stops 3 residues short of the end of the CDR3; the missing end is completed from the germline J gene. The chain combines TRBV5-1 with TRBJ1-3, with TRBD1 identical over 7 bases. The ends lost 4 bases at V and 2 bases at J; junction bases unmatched: 6. Looked up from germline, CDR1 is SGHRS and CDR2 is YFSETQ. The CDR3 has 15 residues. CDR3 DNA, as far as it was read: TGCGCCAGCAGCAGAACAGGGGAAGCTGGAAACACC. Translated: CASSRTGEAGNT. The whole CDR3 sequence reads CASSRTGEAGNTIYF.

This clone was seen ten or more times. No DNA is shown, since the ends of the CDR3 on it are uncertain; the CDR3 is the one TCRdb lists. The rearrangement links TRBV7-2 to TRBJ1-2; TRBD1, as called in the table, went unchecked against the DNA. The CDR3 is made up of 15 amino acids, end residues included. Per germline, CDR1 SGHTA and CDR2 FQGNSA. The CDR3 is CASSFFLERGYGYTF.

This clone was seen a handful of times. Coverage ceases 3 residues before the CDR3 finishes, and the germline J gene fills in the end. This chain uses TRBV2 with TRBJ1-3; TRBD1 aligns across 7 bases. The CDR3 is 14 amino acids. Germline values: CDR1 SNHLY, CDR2 FYNNEI. J was trimmed by 3 bases and V by 7 bases; bases with no gene match: 6. Incomplete CDR3 DNA: TGTGCCAGCACACAACAGGGGATTGGAAACACC. Amino acid sequence: CASTQQGIGNT. The full CDR3 reads CASTQQGIGNTIYF.

Regarding this clone: The sequenced fragment ends 3 residues before the CDR3 boundary, so the rest is inferred from the germline J gene. The V gene is TRBV2, the J gene TRBJ2-3; TRBD2 aligns across 7 bases. Germline-derived CDR1 and CDR2 are SNHLY and FYNNEI. Losses at the gene ends were 4 bases for V and 2 bases for J; bases not matched to a gene: 6. The CDR3 extends over 15 amino acids. The CDR3 DNA, read in part, is TGTGCCAGCAGTGCAAGGCGGGGGAACACAGATACG. Its translation is CASSARRGNTDT. The entire CDR3 protein reads CASSARRGNTDTQYF.

A remark on this clone: The read ends 3 residues before the CDR3 terminus; that terminus is restored from the germline J gene. This sequence joins TRBV7-2 and TRBJ2-1; 9 nucleotides align to TRBD2. The length of the CDR3 is 14 residues. Germline trimming cut 6 bases from V and 5 bases from J; bases unmatched to any gene: 5. CDR1 SGHTA and CDR2 FQGNSA come from the germline V gene. The chain's CDR3 is CASRLAGKDNEQFF. The covered CDR3 bases are TGTGCCAGCAGGCTAGCGGGAAAAGACAATGAG.

About this clone: The read terminates 3 residues ahead of where the CDR3 ends, so the germline J gene completes it. The chain recombines TRBV5-1 with TRBJ1-2, with 9 bases fitting TRBD1. Germline V gene lookup returns CDR1 SGHRS and CDR2 YFSETQ. The CDR3 spans 12 residues. The CDR3 DNA, read in part, is TGCGCCAGCAGCCGGACAGGGGAGGGC. Translated: CASSRTGEG. The full CDR3 sequence reads CASSRTGEGYTF.

Worth noting for this clone: The CDR3 end falls 3 residues outside the read, so it is completed with the germline J gene. The chain joins TRBV7-9 to TRBJ1-2; 9 nucleotides align to TRBD1. The length of the CDR3 is 13 residues. After removal of 6 bases from V and 3 bases from J, the junction contained 2 bases not matched to a gene. CDR1 and CDR2 (germline): SEHNR, FQNEAQ (reference sequence). The CDR3 sequence: CASSRQGDYGYTF. CDR3 DNA (partial): TGTGCCAGCAGTCGACAGGGGGACTATGGC.

Of note for this clone: The read falls 3 residues short of the CDR3 end, and the missing part is taken from the germline J gene. This rearrangement joins TRBV29-1 to TRBJ2-7; the match to TRBD1 covers 8 bases. The ends lost 1 base at V and 6 bases at J; junction bases unmatched: 5. CDR1 and CDR2 from the germline V gene are SQVTM and ANQGSEA. The CDR3 has 13 amino acids. CDR3 bases read: TGCAGCGTTGAAGGGACAGGGAGGACCGAG. Protein sequence: CSVEGTGRTE. The CDR3 as a whole reads CSVEGTGRTEQYF.

As regards this clone: The read ends 3 residues early relative to the CDR3; the germline J gene fills the gap. The rearrangement uses TRBV2 and TRBJ1-5; no clear D. Germline CDR1 and CDR2: SNHLY and FYNNEI. The CDR3 runs to 11 residues. The CDR3 DNA, read in part, is TGTGCCAGCAGTGGCCCTAGCCCC. Protein: CASSGPSP. The full-length CDR3 reads as CASSGPSPQHF.